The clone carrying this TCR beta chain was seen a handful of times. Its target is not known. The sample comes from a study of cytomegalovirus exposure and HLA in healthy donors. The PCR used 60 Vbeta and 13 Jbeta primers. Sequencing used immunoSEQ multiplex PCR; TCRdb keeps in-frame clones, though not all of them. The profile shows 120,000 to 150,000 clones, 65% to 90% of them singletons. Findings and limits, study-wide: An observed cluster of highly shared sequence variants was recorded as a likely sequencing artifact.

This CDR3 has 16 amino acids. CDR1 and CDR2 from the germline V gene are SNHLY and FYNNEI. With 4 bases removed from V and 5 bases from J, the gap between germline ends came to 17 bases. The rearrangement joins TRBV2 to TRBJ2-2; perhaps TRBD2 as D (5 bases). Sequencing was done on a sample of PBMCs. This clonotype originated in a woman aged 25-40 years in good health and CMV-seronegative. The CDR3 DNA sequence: TGTGCCAGCAGTGGGCCCGTTCGGGGTTGGACCGGGGAGCTGTTTTTT. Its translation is CASSGPVRGWTGELFF.